The source of this TCR beta chain is a study of human T cells and chemical hapten exposure. Overall study: Scalp application of diphenylcyclopropenone was performed weekly in patients across the entire roughly 24-week study. DPC 0.01% went on the upper back by patch test, with reading at 6 days.

Germline CDR1 is SGHRS and CDR2 is YFSETQ. The CDR3 extends over 14 amino acids. Losses at the gene ends were 5 bases for V and 4 bases for J; bases not matched to a gene: 4. Individual cDNA molecules in this library carried unique molecular identifiers. TCRdb passed the RACE reads through MiXCR, listing each CDR3 protein once. The sample has 380,000 or so distinct CDR3 sequences, around 5.5% seen once. As to time point: pre-sensitization, week 0. Treatment reported: therapeutic diphenylcyclopropenone sensitization with weekly scalp DPC. Study-level findings and limits: Donors' alopecia may make their immune response differ from healthy people's.

This clonotype came up many times. Antigen specificity is unknown. This clonotype originated in a woman aged 18 to 35 with alopecia areata. Some clones in this sample may be carry-over from other donors' samples. The sequencing used whole blood, collected in connection with sensitization to the hapten diphenylcyclopropenone (DPC). The chain recombines TRBV5-1 with TRBJ1-5, with TRBD1 matching 9 bases. The CDR3 spells CASSPGTGNQPQHF. Here the CDR3 DNA reads TGCGCCAGCAGTCCTGGGACAGGGAATCAGCCCCAGCATTTT.